The clone carrying this T cell receptor beta chain was detected only a few times. The data belong to a study of blood T cells in healthy people across ages. For the second PCR, which ran for about 7 to 11 cycles, a sample-barcoded 5' primer and a J-beta primer mix were used. From the 5' RACE reads, TCRdb called clonotypes with MiXCR, one entry per CDR3 protein. The sample yields around 1,700,000 distinct CDR3 sequences, 28% seen once. Germline V gene lookup returns CDR1 SGHTA and CDR2 FQGNSA. The CDR3 totals 13 residues. Material for sequencing was blood. The receptor comes from a woman aged 25-40 years in good health. This chain joins TRBV7-2 and TRBJ2-5; D gene ambiguous. Gene TRBJ2-7 matches the end of the DNA better, so the J call may be wrong. CDR3 sequence (DNA): TGTGCCAGCTTAGTGGGGTCCACCTACGAGCAGTACTTC. This translates into CASLVGSTYEQYF.